These T cell receptor beta chains were read from a single sample in a study of T cell responses to AZD1222 COVID-19 vaccine. Clones were sequenced by immunoSEQ multiplex PCR, and TCRdb holds only the in-frame ones, with some missing. This sample has fewer than 200,000 clones; roughly 90% occur once, and the top ten carry roughly 4%. The sample here was peripheral blood, taken 28 days after the second AZD1222 dose. The receptors derive from an adult who received the AZD1222 COVID-19 vaccine. The CDR3 runs from the conserved cysteine through the conserved F or W. D genes are given only for firm matches. A row's size may be missing; if present it is once, few, many or a size class.

j_call cdr3_length d_call clone_size v_call cdr3_nt cdr3_aa
TRBJ1-1 16 TRBD1 few TRBV5-1 TGCGCCAGCAGCCCAGCCGGGACAGGGGCCGGGGGGCCAGCTTTCTTT CASSPAGTGAGGPAFF
TRBJ2-3 14 NA NA TRBV6-1 TGTGCCAGCAGTGAAACTCCTACCACAGATACGCAGTATTTT CASSETPTTDTQYF
TRBJ1-5 12 NA NA TRBV30 TGTGCCTGGAGTCTGGGCGGGCAGCCCCAGCATTTT CAWSLGGQPQHF
TRBJ1-2 13 NA NA TRBV7-8 TGTGCCAGCAGCTCAACAGGCTACTATGGCTACACCTTC CASSSTGYYGYTF
TRBJ2-3 16 TRBD2 once TRBV25-1 TGTGCCAGCAGTGAAATAAGCGGGGGAGTTGTAGATACGCAGTATTTT CASSEISGGVVDTQYF
TRBJ2-1 15 NA NA TRBV7-9 TGTGCCAGCAGCATAGAGGCTTATCCTGTCAATGAGCAGTTCTTC CASSIEAYPVNEQFF
TRBJ2-2 15 NA NA TRBV4-3 TGCGCCAGCAGCCAAGATTTCATGGACACCGGGGAGCTGTTTTTT CASSQDFMDTGELFF
TRBJ1-3 14 NA NA TRBV2 TGTGCCAGCAGTGGGACGGGCTCTGGAAACACCATATATTTT CASSGTGSGNTIYF
TRBJ1-5 15 NA NA TRBV30 TGTGCCTGGAGTCCTCCCCGAGGGGGTGGGCAGCCCCAGCATTTT CAWSPPRGGGQPQHF
TRBJ2-3 13 NA NA TRBV28 TGTGCCACCCAGGGGGGGGTTCATCATACGCAGTATTTT CATQGGVHHTQYF
TRBJ1-1 15 NA NA TRBV4-3 TGCGCCAGCAGCCAAGATGTGTCGCGGGGGACTGAAGCTTTCTTT CASSQDVSRGTEAFF
TRBJ2-2 15 NA NA TRBV9 TGTGCCAGCAGCGTATTAAGCGCGTACACCGGGGAGCTGTTTTTT CASSVLSAYTGELFF
TRBJ2-3 13 NA NA TRBV29-1 TGCAGCGCCGGAGCCCACCCTTCAGATACGCAGTATTTT CSAGAHPSDTQYF
TRBJ1-1 13 NA once TRBV19 TGTGCCAGTAGTATTGGGGGGTTCACTGAAGCTTTCTTT CASSIGGFTEAFF
TRBJ1-1 12 NA NA TRBV19 TGTGCCAGTAGTACCCGACAGCCTGAAGCTTTCTTT CASSTRQPEAFF
TRBJ2-2 15 NA few TRBV7-2 TGTGCCAGCAGCTCCACAGGGGCGGGGACCGGGGAGCTGTTTTTT CASSSTGAGTGELFF
TRBJ2-3 11 NA NA TRBV5-3 TGTGCCAGAAGCTTGATAGATACGCAGTATTTT CARSLIDTQYF
TRBJ1-1 13 NA NA TRBV6-5 TGTGCCAGCAGATTGACATTGAACACTGAAGCTTTCTTT CASRLTLNTEAFF
TRBJ1-4 16 NA NA TRBV2 TGTGCCAGCAATAGAAGGTCGGGAGGGGTGAATGAAAAACTGTTTTTT CASNRRSGGVNEKLFF
TRBJ1-1 17 TRBD1 NA TRBV5-8 TGTGCCAGCAACAGACAGGGTGGAGTATTGAAGGTCACTGAAGCTTTCTTT CASNRQGGVLKVTEAFF
TRBJ1-5 14 TRBD1 NA TRBV30 TGTGCCTGGAGCGGTGACAGGGGTATCGGCCCCCAGCATTTT CAWSGDRGIGPQHF
TRBJ2-3 16 NA NA TRBV14 TGTGCCAGCAGCCAAGAGAGGGGGGGATCGACAGATACGCAGTATTTT CASSQERGGSTDTQYF
TRBJ1-3 15 NA once TRBV30 TGTGCCTGGAGTCAAGACAGATTCTCTGGAAACACCATATATTTT CAWSQDRFSGNTIYF
TRBJ1-2 14 NA once TRBV3-1/TRBV3-2 TGTGCCAGCAGCCACACAACGAGATTCTATGGCTACACCTTC CASSHTTRFYGYTF
TRBJ1-6 15 NA NA TRBV27 TGTGCCAGCAGTCCCCGACAGGCCCCTAATTCACCCCTCCACTTT CASSPRQAPNSPLHF
TRBJ2-5 15 TRBD2 once TRBV5-1 TGCGCCAGCAGCTCGGAAGGACTAGCAGCGGAGACCCAGTACTTC CASSSEGLAAETQYF
TRBJ2-1 18 TRBD1 NA TRBV5-1 TGCGCCAGCAGCTTGGGGCTCCTCGACAGGGTAACCTACAATGAGCAGTTCTTC CASSLGLLDRVTYNEQFF
TRBJ1-2 12 NA NA TRBV7-9 TGTGCCAGCAGCTTAGAAGGCTATGGCTACACCTTC CASSLEGYGYTF
TRBJ2-3 18 TRBD2 NA TRBV4-2 TGTGCCAGCAGCCAACCAACTAGCGGGGGGGGTGGCACAGATACGCAGTATTTT CASSQPTSGGGGTDTQYF
TRBJ1-1 13 NA NA TRBV5-1 TGCGCCAGCAGAAATCTGATGAACACTGAAGCTTTCTTT CASRNLMNTEAFF
TRBJ1-5 13 NA NA TRBV7-9 TGTGCCAGCAGCAGGGACAGCAATCAGCCCCAGCATTTT CASSRDSNQPQHF
TRBJ2-7 12 NA NA TRBV30 TGTGCCTGGAGTGTAGGCGGTTACGAGCAGTACTTC CAWSVGGYEQYF
TRBJ1-2 12 NA NA TRBV5-6 TGTGCCAGCAGCTCGACAGACTATGGCTACACCTTC CASSSTDYGYTF
TRBJ1-1 12 NA NA TRBV9 TGTGCCAGCAGTACAGGGATCGCGGAAGCTTTCTTT CASSTGIAEAFF
TRBJ2-3 16 NA NA TRBV7-2 TGTGCCAGCAGCCCCGATAGCTCCCACGGGACAGATACGCAGTATTTT CASSPDSSHGTDTQYF
TRBJ1-4 15 NA NA TRBV15 TGTGCCACCGGTTCTTCCGACAGCAATAATGAAAAACTGTTTTTT CATGSSDSNNEKLFF
TRBJ1-1 17 NA few TRBV18 TGTGCCAGCTCACCCTCGAAAAGGGACGGCATGAACACTGAAGCTTTCTTT CASSPSKRDGMNTEAFF
TRBJ2-1 12 NA few TRBV7-2 TGTGCCAGCAGCTCCCGAGGCGGTGAGCAGTTCTTC CASSSRGGEQFF
TRBJ1-1 13 NA NA TRBV3-1/TRBV3-2 TGTGCCAGCAGCCAAGATCTTCGGGGAGAAGCTTTCTTT CASSQDLRGEAFF
TRBJ1-3 17 NA NA TRBV19 TGTGCCAGTAGTATAAGAATTGAGGGGAACTCTGGAAACACCATATATTTT CASSIRIEGNSGNTIYF